The 19 T cell receptor beta chains presented below share a single source sample, sequenced in a study of Tregs in tolerant kidney transplant recipients. The nonmyeloablative bone marrow transplants came from related graft donors, with transient mixed chimerism. Using immunoSEQ multiplex PCR, the repertoire was profiled, and TCRdb retains in-frame clones only, with some absent. The sample contains fewer than 95,000 clones, over 85% of which appear only once. The source material was CD4+ T cells from blood (PBMCs), sampled 12 months after the transplant. Source of these receptors: a human patient who received a combined kidney and bone marrow transplant. Some T cells may originate from the graft donor.

The chain uses TRBV5-1 and TRBJ2-3, with 8 bases aligning to TRBD2. The junction had 5 bases not matched to a gene; V was cut back by 0 bases and J by 5 bases. The CDR3 totals 15 residues. The germline gives CDR1 SGHRS, CDR2 YFSETQ. The CDR3 DNA follows: TGCGCCAGCAGCTTGGCCCCGGGGGGGATAGATACGCAGTATTTT. This gives the protein CASSLAPGGIDTQYF.

The chain carries TRBV6-5 and TRBJ1-5; TRBD1 might be the D (5 bases). V lost 6 bases and J 4 bases, leaving 13 bases between the germline ends. The CDR3 is 14 amino acids. Germline assignment: CDR1 MNHEY and CDR2 SVGAGI. The CDR3 coding sequence is TGTGCCAGCAGCCACGACAGACCGAATCAGCCCCAGCATTTT. Protein product: CASSHDRPNQPQHF.

The chain joins TRBV18 to TRBJ2-1; 7 nucleotides agree with TRBD2. Germline trimming cut 2 bases from V and 2 bases from J; bases unmatched to any gene: 6. CDR3 length: 16 amino acids. Germline V CDR1 and CDR2: KGHSH, LQKENI. The CDR3 coding sequence is TGTGCCAGCTCACCAGCTGGGGGGGTAACCTACAATGAGCAGTTCTTC. Translation gives CASSPAGGVTYNEQFF.

The rearrangement links TRBV5-1 to TRBJ2-2, with a tentative D call TRBD2 (7 bases). The CDR3 is made up of 15 amino acids. Germline CDR1 is SGHRS and CDR2 is YFSETQ. The V end lost 2 bases, the J end lost 4 bases, and 12 bases lay between the germline ends. The CDR3 DNA reads TGCGCCAGCAGCTTAGGGGGGGCCTTCACCGGGGAGCTGTTTTTT. This codes for CASSLGGAFTGELFF.

The chain has TRBV5-1 and TRBJ2-1; the D is unclear. The CDR3 length is 14 residues. V gave up 1 base and J gave up 4 bases, with 9 bases separating them. Germline V gene data show CDR1 as SGHRS and CDR2 as YFSETQ. CDR3 nucleotide sequence: TGCGCCAGCAGCTTGATCCCAGGTTACAATGAGCAGTTCTTC. Protein sequence: CASSLIPGYNEQFF. Full variable domain (outside the CDR3, taken from reference TRBV5-1 and TRBJ2-1): KAGVTQTPRYLIKTRGQQVTLSCSPISGHRSVSWYQQTPGQGLQFLFEYFSETQRNKGNFPGRFSGRQFSNSRSEMNVSTLELGDSALYLCASSLIPGYNEQFFGPGTRLTVL.

The genes are TRBV7-3 and TRBJ2-5; TRBD2 matches at 11 bases. The CDR3 length is 19 residues. Germline V gene lookup returns CDR1 SGHTA and CDR2 FQGTGA. The V and J ends lost 4 bases and 5 bases, in that order; junction bases with no gene match: 18. The CDR3, as DNA: TGTGCCAGCAGCTCGACAGGGAAGAAAACTAGCGGGAGCGGGGAGACCCAGTACTTC. Amino acids: CASSSTGKKTSGSGETQYF.

This clone turned up a few times. The rearrangement links TRBV2 to TRBJ1-4; 8 bases match TRBD1. This CDR3 comprises 14 residues. Losses at the gene ends were 5 bases for V and 8 bases for J; bases not matched to a gene: 7. Per germline, CDR1 SNHLY and CDR2 FYNNEI. The CDR3 is CASSLDRGREKLFF. For the CDR3, the DNA is TGTGCCAGCAGTCTCGACAGGGGAAGAGAAAAACTGTTTTTT.

This clone was found once. The gene calls are TRBV18 and TRBJ1-2, with D perhaps matching TRBD1 (5 bases). This CDR3 has 13 residues. CDR1 KGHSH and CDR2 LQKENI come from the germline V gene. V dropped 3 bases and J dropped 7 bases, with 12 bases sitting between them. CDR3 sequence: CASSPGDYGGYTF. CDR3 DNA sequence: TGTGCCAGCTCACCGGGGGACTATGGTGGCTACACCTTC.

This clone was seen just once. The V call is TRBV28, the J call TRBJ2-7; no firm D call. The CDR3 length is 11 residues. Germline V lookup: CDR1 MDHEN, CDR2 SYDVKM. With 8 bases removed from V and 0 bases from J, the gap between germline ends came to 5 bases. The CDR3 bases are TGTGCCAGCCTTAGCTCCTACGAGCAGTACTTC. It codes for CASLSSYEQYF.

V is TRBV27 and J is TRBJ2-6, with TRBD2 identical over 7 bases. The junction had 13 bases not matched to a gene; V was cut back by 8 bases and J by 3 bases. The CDR3 covers 17 residues. Per germline, CDR1 MNHEY and CDR2 SMNVEV (reference sequence). CDR3 nucleotide sequence: TGTGCCAGCTCTAGCGTCCTAGCGGAGCGTGGGGCCAACGTCCTGACTTTC. Translated, it gives CASSSVLAERGANVLTF. Full variable domain (missing parts from reference TRBV27 and TRBJ2-6): EAQVTQNPRYLITVTGKKLTVTCSQNMNHEYMSWYRQDPGLGLRQIYYSMNVEVTDKGDVPEGYKVSRKEKRNFPLILESPSPNQTSLYFCASSSVLAERGANVLTFGAGSRLTVL.

The rearrangement joins TRBV19 to TRBJ2-5; 7 nucleotides line up with TRBD1. CDR1 LNHDA and CDR2 SQIVND come from the germline V gene (reference sequence). The CDR3 is 13 residues long. The V segment lost 5 bases and the J segment 2 bases; nucleotides outside the gene matches: 2. For the CDR3, the DNA is TGTGCCAGTAGTGACAGGGTACAAGAGACCCAGTACTTC. Residues: CASSDRVQETQYF.

V and J are TRBV7-9 and TRBJ2-5; tentative D call: TRBD1 (5 bases). CDR1 SEHNR and CDR2 FQNEAQ come from the germline V gene (reference sequence). This CDR3 spans 16 amino acids. The V end lost 5 bases, the J end lost 2 bases, and 18 bases lay between the germline ends. The CDR3 here is CASSRPPQGGQETQYF. The CDR3 DNA reads as TGTGCCAGCAGCCGCCCCCCCCAGGGTGGACAAGAGACCCAGTACTTC.

This chain connects TRBV9 to TRBJ2-5, with D possibly being TRBD2 (6 bases). Germline assignment: CDR1 SGDLS and CDR2 YYNGEE. The CDR3 spans 15 residues. Trimming pared 0 bases from V and 4 bases from J, leaving 13 bases between. This chain's CDR3 is CASSVGGQGGETQYF. In DNA form, the CDR3 reads TGTGCCAGCAGCGTAGGAGGGCAGGGAGGAGAGACCCAGTACTTC.

Here the CDR3 reads CASSLGRDRVIYEQFF. CDR3 sequence (DNA): TGTGCCAGCAGCTTAGGCCGGGACAGGGTTATCTATGAGCAGTTCTTC. This chain joins TRBV11-1 and TRBJ2-1, with 9 bases that match TRBD1. V shed 1 base, J shed 8 bases, and the junction held 9 bases outside the gene matches. Germline V gene data show CDR1 as SGHAT and CDR2 as FQDESV (reference sequence). This CDR3 contains 16 residues.

The chain recombines TRBV7-2 with TRBJ2-2, with TRBD1 as a possible D gene (5 bases). CDR3 length: 12 residues. Trimming took 11 bases from V and 6 from J, leaving 13 bases between them. CDR1 is SGHTA and CDR2 is FQGNSA in the germline V gene. CDR3 in DNA: TGTGCCGGCACCTGGGGCCCCGGGGAGCTGTTTTTT. This gives the protein CAGTWGPGELFF.

The chain employs TRBV7-2 and TRBJ2-7, with D tentatively TRBD1 (6 bases). V was trimmed by 5 bases and J by 9 bases, leaving 14 bases between them. The CDR3 is made up of 12 amino acids. CDR1 is SGHTA, CDR2 FQGNSA, per germline. CDR3 coding DNA: TGTGCCAGCAGCCGCAACAGGGAAACGCAGTACTTC. This translates into CASSRNRETQYF.

V usage is TRBV5-1 and J usage is TRBJ2-7; 7 bases are a match to TRBD1. The CDR3 is 13 amino acids. The junction had 5 bases not matched to a gene; V was cut back by 3 bases and J by 5 bases. The V gene's germline CDR1 is SGHRS and CDR2 YFSETQ. The DNA of the CDR3 is TGCGCCAGCAGCTGGAACAGGGGCCACGAGCAGTACTTC. Translation gives CASSWNRGHEQYF.

The J gene is TRBJ2-5, the V gene TRBV4-1; D is perhaps TRBD2 (6 bases). Germline values: CDR1 MGHRA, CDR2 YSYEKL. The CDR3 is 17 amino acids. Trimming shortened V by 3 bases and J by 2 bases, and 19 bases separated the two germline ends. In DNA, the CDR3 is TGCGCCAGCAGCCAGACCACCGTAGGGAGGTCGCAAGAGACCCAGTACTTC. Amino acids: CASSQTTVGRSQETQYF.

The sample holds one count of this clone. The genes are TRBV27 and TRBJ2-1, with 14 bases fitting TRBD2. V gave up 6 bases and J gave up 7 bases; unmatched junction bases: 14. This CDR3 has 18 amino acids. Germline-derived CDR1 and CDR2 are MNHEY and SMNVEV (reference sequence). Written as DNA, the CDR3 is TGTGCCAGCAGCCGGACTAGCGGGAGGATAAACTTCTATAATGAGCAGTTCTTC. This gives the protein CASSRTSGRINFYNEQFF.